The 12 T cell receptor beta chains listed next were all sequenced from one sample in a study of cytomegalovirus exposure and HLA in healthy donors. In the PCR, 60 Vbeta and 13 Jbeta primers were used. The repertoire was sequenced with immunoSEQ multiplex PCR; TCRdb's copy has only in-frame clones and lacks some. Of over 110,000 clones in the sample, under 85% were seen once. What was sequenced was PBMCs. These receptors were collected from a man younger than 30 in good health and CMV-seronegative.

Concerning this clone: The germline gene is not matched at one end of the junction; a read error may be the cause. The chain joins TRBV7-9 to TRBJ1-1, with 10 positions matching TRBD1. Looked up from germline, CDR1 is SEHNR and CDR2 is FQNEAQ (reference sequence). This CDR3 is 16 amino acids long. CDR3 DNA: TGTTCCAGCAGCCCCCGGGACAGGGGCCGGGCCACTGAAGCTTTCTTT. Encoded protein: CSSSPRDRGRATEAFF. The full variable domain, completed using reference TRBV7-9 and TRBJ1-1, is DTGVSQNPRHKITKRGQNVTFRCDPISEHNRLYWYRQTLGQGPEFLTYFQNEAQLEKSRLLSDRFSAERPKGSFSTLEIQRTEQGDSAMYLCSSSPRDRGRATEAFFGQGTRLTVV.

This chain joins TRBV6-1 and TRBJ1-4, with a possible D match to TRBD1 (5 bases). The germline CDR1 and CDR2 sequences are MNHNS and SASEGT. This CDR3 region has 15 residues. Trimming cost V 1 base and J 6 bases, with 12 bases left between them. The CDR3: CASSEEGRVDEKLFF. Written as DNA, the CDR3 is TGTGCCAGCAGTGAAGAAGGCAGGGTTGATGAAAAACTGTTTTTT.

V gene TRBV30 combines with J gene TRBJ2-5, with D possibly TRBD2 on 6 matching bases. This CDR3 region has 15 residues. Germline V gene sequence: CDR1 GTSNPN, CDR2 SVGIG (reference sequence). The germline V and J ends were trimmed by 3 bases and 5 bases, with 19 bases remaining between them. CDR3 region: CAWRGGRTLGETQYF. CDR3 in DNA: TGTGCCTGGAGGGGGGGAAGGACGCTAGGTGAGACCCAGTACTTC.

This chain connects TRBV29-1 to TRBJ1-2; 9 bases align to TRBD1. In germline, CDR1 is SQVTM, CDR2 ANQGSEA. This CDR3 contains 13 residues. V shed 6 bases and J 8 bases; nucleotides not matched to a gene: 10. The CDR3: CSVRGTGQGGYTF. Written as DNA, the CDR3 is TGCAGCGTCCGAGGGACAGGGCAGGGAGGCTACACCTTC.

In its sample, this clone was seen a few times. J is TRBJ1-5 and V is TRBV4-1; 8 bases align to TRBD1. The CDR3 length is 15 residues. V dropped 0 bases and J dropped 7; count of bases not matched to a gene: 5. Germline V CDR1 and CDR2: MGHRA, YSYEKL. Here the CDR3 DNA reads TGCGCCAGCAGCCAAGATCAGGGGGCAGGACAGCCCCAGCATTTT. Encoded protein: CASSQDQGAGQPQHF.

CDR3 in amino acids: CASRMMAGADTQYF. As DNA, the CDR3 is TGCGCCAGCAGAATGATGGCGGGGGCAGATACGCAGTATTTT. This chain connects TRBV5-1 to TRBJ2-3; 7 positions agree with TRBD2. Per germline, CDR1 SGHRS and CDR2 YFSETQ. This CDR3 has 14 amino acids. The V and J ends lost 5 bases and 4 bases, in that order; junction bases with no gene match: 7.

The chain carries TRBV11-2 and TRBJ2-1, with 8 bases fitting TRBD1. The V segment lost 0 bases and the J segment 4 bases; nucleotides outside the gene matches: 8. The CDR3 runs 17 residues. Per germline, CDR1 SGHAT and CDR2 FQNNGV. As DNA, the CDR3 is TGTGCCAGCAGCTTAGATGGGGGCAGGGGGCTGTACAATGAGCAGTTCTTC. Its translation is CASSLDGGRGLYNEQFF.

The chain couples TRBV5-4 to TRBJ1-2; 9 bases match TRBD1. Germline CDR1 and CDR2: SGHNT and YYREEE (reference sequence). The CDR3 is 17 amino acids. V lost 1 base, J lost 3 bases, and 10 bases stayed unmatched. CDR3 sequence reads: CASSLKAGTGKDYGYTF. CDR3 sequence (DNA): TGTGCCAGCAGCTTGAAAGCCGGGACAGGGAAGGACTATGGCTACACCTTC.

This rearrangement joins TRBV2 to TRBJ1-6; TRBD1 aligns across 8 bases. CDR1 SNHLY and CDR2 FYNNEI come from the germline V gene. Trimming at V came to 9 bases and at J to 2 bases, leaving 9 bases not matched to a gene. The CDR3 runs to 16 residues. The CDR3 coding sequence is TGTGCCAGGGGGGTGCAGGGGGCCACCTATAATTCACCCCTCCACTTT. Translated: CARGVQGATYNSPLHF.

The gene calls are TRBV30 and TRBJ2-7, with 7 bases fitting TRBD1. Unmatched junction bases numbered 4, after V lost 0 bases and J lost 5 bases. CDR3 size: 13 residues. Germline-derived CDR1 and CDR2 are GTSNPN and SVGIG (reference sequence). The CDR3 sequence is CAWSVDRINEQYF. The CDR3 nucleotides are TGTGCCTGGAGTGTGGACAGGATCAACGAGCAGTACTTC.

The V call is TRBV6-5, the J call TRBJ1-1; D gene unclear. The CDR3 consists of 14 residues. The germline V and J ends were trimmed by 2 bases and 4 bases, with 11 bases remaining between them. Per germline, CDR1 MNHEY and CDR2 SVGAGI. In nucleotides, the CDR3 is TGTGCCAGCAGTTACAAGGAGAGGTGCACTGAAGCTTTCTTT. Residues: CASSYKERCTEAFF.

The chain couples TRBV12-5 to TRBJ2-2, with 7 bases lining up with TRBD1. The germline V gene encodes CDR1 LGHNT and CDR2 FRNRAP. J gave up 5 bases and V 2 bases, and 5 bases lay outside the gene matches. This CDR3 spans 15 amino acids. In DNA form, the CDR3 reads TGTGCTAGTGGTTTGTGGCAGGGGGTAACCGGGGAGCTGTTTTTT. Translation gives CASGLWQGVTGELFF.